The 21 T cell receptor beta chains below were found in one sample sequenced in a study of blood T cell repertoires in COVID-19 (dated by TCRdb to the early 2020s). The library was made by the immunoSEQ multiplex PCR assay. The table was pulled from immuneACCESS by TCRdb, which kept in-frame rearrangements only. Such tables lose some clones; where checked, under half of the loss comes from unresolved V genes, and the rest has no known cause. The sample table lists 150,000 to 200,000 clones, 84% of them with a count of one. Together, the top ten hold about 12% of the sample. The sequencing input was PBMCs or T cells enriched from blood (not recorded which). The receptors come from a middle-aged man who had recovered from COVID-19.

The V gene is TRBV3-1 (or the pseudogene TRBV3-2), the J gene TRBJ2-1; 7 positions agree with TRBD1. J gave up 12 bases and V 2 bases, and 4 bases lay outside the gene matches. The CDR3 length is 12 residues. Looked up from germline, CDR1 is LGHDT and CDR2 is YNNKEL (reference sequence). In DNA, the CDR3 is TGTGCCAGCAGCCAAAGGGGGCAGGGGCAGTTCTTC. Protein sequence: CASSQRGQGQFF.

V usage is TRBV5-1 and J usage is TRBJ2-7; 7 bases match TRBD1. The CDR3 spans 14 residues. In germline, CDR1 is SGHRS, CDR2 YFSETQ. The J segment lost 5 bases and the V segment lost 4 bases, leaving 9 bases of the junction unmatched. The CDR3 spells CASSPGQQMNEQYF. For the CDR3, the DNA is TGCGCCAGCAGCCCGGGACAGCAAATGAACGAGCAGTACTTC.

J is TRBJ1-4 and V is TRBV7-9; tentatively, D is TRBD1 (5 bases). Germline-derived CDR1 and CDR2 are SEHNR and FQNEAQ (reference sequence). V gave up 1 base and J gave up 8 bases, with 8 bases separating them. This CDR3 contains 13 residues. The CDR3 DNA follows: TGTGCCAGCAGCTTAGTCGGGGGGGAAAAACTGTTTTTT. It specifies CASSLVGGEKLFF.

The V call is TRBV24-1, the J call TRBJ2-1, with TRBD2 identical over 8 bases. Unmatched junction bases numbered 4, after V lost 10 bases and J lost 9 bases. The CDR3 loop spans 11 amino acids. CDR1 and CDR2 (germline): KGHDR, SFDVKD. In DNA form, the CDR3 reads TGTGCCACGAGCCGGGGGGGTGAGCAGTTCTTC. It translates to CATSRGGEQFF.

The chain is built from TRBV12-5 and TRBJ2-2; 8 bases are a match to TRBD2. Germline loops: CDR1 LGHNT, CDR2 FRNRAP. This CDR3 region has 15 residues. The ends lost 6 bases at V and 4 bases at J; junction bases unmatched: 7. The CDR3 protein is CASGLKAGGTGELFF. The CDR3 DNA reads as TGTGCTAGTGGGTTGAAGGCGGGGGGCACCGGGGAGCTGTTTTTT.

The chain has TRBV18 and TRBJ2-7; 8 bases match TRBD1. V was clipped by 6 bases and J by 7 bases; unmatched bases: 11. This CDR3 is 14 amino acids long. Germline CDR1 reads KGHSH; CDR2 reads LQKENI. The CDR3 DNA reads TGTGCCAGCTCCGGACAGGGAGGTTTGGGAGAGCAGTACTTC. This translates into CASSGQGGLGEQYF. The entire variable domain, with the rest obtained from reference TRBV18 and TRBJ2-7, is as follows: NAGVMQNPRHLVRRRGQEARLRCSPMKGHSHVYWYRQLPEEGLKFMVYLQKENIIDESGMPKERFSAEFPKEGPSILRIQQVVRGDSAAYFCASSGQGGLGEQYFGPGTRLTVT.

This clone was counted only a few times. The chain uses TRBV7-2 and TRBJ1-6; a weak D match, TRBD1 (5 bases). The ends were cut back, 3 bases at V and 16 bases at J, with 19 bases in the middle. CDR3 length equals 14 residues. CDR1 is SGHTA, CDR2 FQGNSA, per germline. The CDR3 loop is CASSFFGTPNVLHF. The CDR3 DNA reads as TGTGCCAGCAGCTTCTTCGGGACTCCGAATGTACTCCACTTT. The full variable domain, rest sourced from reference TRBV7-2 and TRBJ1-6, is GAGVSQSPSNKVTEKGKDVELRCDPISGHTALYWYRQSLGQGLEFLIYFQGNSAPDKSGLPSDRFSAERTGGSVSTLTIQRTQQEDSAVYLCASSFFGTPNVLHFGNGTRLTVT.

The V call is TRBV5-6, the J call TRBJ1-4, with 7 bases fitting TRBD1. CDR1 and CDR2 (germline): SGHDT, YYEEEE. The CDR3 is 13 residues long. J was trimmed by 7 bases and V by 0 bases; bases with no gene match: 0. The CDR3 sequence is CASSLDRGEKLFF. CDR3 DNA sequence: TGTGCCAGCAGCTTGGACAGGGGTGAAAAACTGTTTTTT. The entire variable domain, with the rest obtained from reference TRBV5-6 and TRBJ1-4, is as follows: DAGVTQSPTHLIKTRGQQVTLRCSPKSGHDTVSWYQQALGQGPQFIFQYYEEEERQRGNFPDRFSGHQFPNYSSELNVNALLLGDSALYLCASSLDRGEKLFFGSGTQLSVL.

The J gene is TRBJ1-1, the V gene TRBV11-2; D ambiguous. The CDR3 spans 12 residues. With 5 bases removed from V and 2 bases from J, the gap between germline ends came to 6 bases. From germline, CDR1 is SGHAT and CDR2 FQNNGV. CDR3 sequence: CASSPGNTEAFF. CDR3 DNA: TGTGCCAGCAGCCCCGGTAACACTGAAGCTTTCTTT. The full variable domain, its missing parts supplied by reference TRBV11-2 and TRBJ1-1, is EAGVAQSPRYKIIEKRQSVAFWCNPISGHATLYWYQQILGQGPKLLIQFQNNGVVDDSQLPKDRFSAERLKGVDSTLKIQPAKLEDSAVYLCASSPGNTEAFFGQGTRLTVV.

Here the CDR3 reads CASSLGPVGQSYGYTF. The CDR3 DNA is TGTGCCAGCAGCTTAGGCCCCGTGGGACAGAGCTATGGCTACACCTTC. The chain employs TRBV11-2 and TRBJ1-2; 7 bases line up with TRBD1. In germline, CDR1 is SGHAT, CDR2 FQNNGV. CDR3 length: 16 amino acids. Germline trimming cut 1 base from V and 4 bases from J; bases unmatched to any gene: 9.

This chain connects TRBV5-1 to TRBJ1-3; tentatively, D is TRBD1 (6 bases). In germline, CDR1 is SGHRS, CDR2 YFSETQ. The V and J ends lost 2 bases and 0 bases respectively, with 12 bases between them. This CDR3 contains 16 residues. As DNA, the CDR3 is TGCGCCAGCAGCTTAGGACAGCCGAGCTCTGGAAACACCATATATTTT. Its protein product is CASSLGQPSSGNTIYF.

The gene calls are TRBV6-4 and TRBJ1-5, with D maybe TRBD1 (6 bases). V shed 7 bases and J shed 4 bases, with 20 bases lying between them. The CDR3 extends over 16 amino acids. Germline loops: CDR1 MRHNA, CDR2 SNTAGT. The CDR3 region has the DNA TGTGCCAGCAAGGTCGAACAGGGTGGTCTTAATCAGCCCCAGCATTTT. This encodes CASKVEQGGLNQPQHF.

The J gene is TRBJ2-5, the V gene TRBV11-3; D call uncertain. Germline V CDR1 and CDR2: SGHNT, YENEEA. Trimming shortened V by 4 bases and J by 5 bases, and 11 bases separated the two germline ends. CDR3 length: 13 amino acids. CDR3 bases: TGTGCCAGCAGCTATGATCACGGGGAGACCCAGTACTTC. Translated: CASSYDHGETQYF.

The chain carries TRBV6-1 and TRBJ2-3; D unresolved. The V gene lost 3 bases and the J gene lost 8 bases, with 9 bases spanning the gap. The CDR3 runs 12 residues. Germline CDR1 reads MNHNS; CDR2 reads SASEGT. DNA for the CDR3: TGTGCCAGCAGTGAGCAGTATGCTACGCAGTATTTT. It encodes CASSEQYATQYF.

This sequence joins TRBV28 and TRBJ1-5; weak D call: TRBD1 (6 bases). This CDR3 spans 14 amino acids. CDR1 is MDHEN, CDR2 SYDVKM, per germline. Trimming cost V 4 bases and J 4 bases, with 11 bases left between them. This CDR3 is CASSYEGQNQPQHF. CDR3 sequence (DNA): TGTGCCAGCAGTTATGAAGGACAGAATCAGCCCCAGCATTTT.

This sequence joins TRBV24-1 and TRBJ2-5; 8 bases map to TRBD2. V gave up 2 bases and J gave up 2 bases; unmatched junction bases: 6. Germline V gene lookup returns CDR1 KGHDR and CDR2 SFDVKD. The CDR3 has 16 residues. The CDR3 region is CATSDSGSGGQETQYF. The CDR3 coding sequence is TGTGCCACCAGTGATTCGGGGAGCGGGGGTCAAGAGACCCAGTACTTC.

The chain uses TRBV28 and TRBJ2-3; TRBD1 matches 10 bases. V lost 5 bases to trimming and J lost 3 bases; unmatched junction nucleotides: 5. Germline values: CDR1 MDHEN, CDR2 SYDVKM. The CDR3 spans 15 residues. CDR3 residues: CASSPPGQGTDTQYF. CDR3 bases: TGTGCCAGCAGTCCCCCGGGACAGGGGACAGATACGCAGTATTTT. Full variable domain (remainder filled in from reference TRBV28 and TRBJ2-3): DVKVTQSSRYLVKRTGEKVFLECVQDMDHENMFWYRQDPGLGLRLIYFSYDVKMKEKGDIPEGYSVSREKKERFSLILESASTNQTSMYLCASSPPGQGTDTQYFGPGTRLTVL.

The CDR3 region is CASSLLSRADYGYTF. In nucleotides, the CDR3 is TGTGCCAGCAGCTTATTATCCAGGGCGGACTATGGCTACACCTTC. The V gene is TRBV5-8, the J gene TRBJ1-2, with a weak D call TRBD1 (5 bases). This CDR3 is built from 15 residues. Germline CDR1 SGHTS, CDR2 YDEGEE. Trimming removed 2 bases from V and 3 bases from J, with 14 bases in between.

V usage is TRBV19 and J usage is TRBJ1-1, with a weak D call TRBD1 (6 bases). CDR1 and CDR2 (germline): LNHDA, SQIVND (reference sequence). Trimming stripped 4 bases from V and 0 bases from J, with 27 bases between. There are 20 residues in the CDR3. This CDR3 is CASSSRAGGGTLTMNTEAFF. Here the CDR3 DNA reads TGTGCCAGTAGTAGTCGGGCGGGAGGGGGGACCCTAACCATGAACACTGAAGCTTTCTTT.

V gene TRBV18 combines with J gene TRBJ1-3; possible D gene TRBD1, 6 bases. Germline CDR1 and CDR2: KGHSH and LQKENI. Trimming pared 3 bases from V and 0 bases from J, leaving 9 bases between. The CDR3 totals 15 residues. This CDR3 reads CASSPGQYSGNTIYF. As DNA, the CDR3 is TGTGCCAGCTCACCCGGACAGTACTCTGGAAACACCATATATTTT. The whole variable domain, filled in from reference TRBV18 and TRBJ1-3, reads NAGVMQNPRHLVRRRGQEARLRCSPMKGHSHVYWYRQLPEEGLKFMVYLQKENIIDESGMPKERFSAEFPKEGPSILRIQQVVRGDSAAYFCASSPGQYSGNTIYFGEGSWLTVV.

Here the CDR3 reads CASSSRTVRRTEAFF. In nucleotides, the CDR3 is TGTGCCAGCAGCTCGAGGACAGTTCGGCGCACTGAAGCTTTCTTT. The J gene is TRBJ1-1, the V gene TRBV7-2, with D maybe TRBD1 (6 bases). Germline V gene lookup returns CDR1 SGHTA and CDR2 FQGNSA. The CDR3 loop spans 15 amino acids. V was pared by 4 bases and J by 4 bases, with 16 bases between.